A single TCR beta chain is shown here with its context. This sample was included in a study of blood T cell repertoires in COVID-19. Whole-study context: Collection of acute and convalescent COVID-19 samples took place in the United States, Italy and Spain. T cells, B-cell-depleted T cells, or PBMCs provided the cDNA or gDNA that served as material.

The CDR3 is 12 amino acids. Trimming pared 5 bases from V and 6 bases from J, leaving 11 bases between. CDR1 is LGHDT and CDR2 is YNNKEL in the germline V gene (reference sequence). Authors' methods: Amplification from reference gene primers served as the basis for estimated nucleated cell counts. The table came from immunoSEQ multiplex PCR; TCRdb's copy has only in-frame clones and leaves some out. V, J and clone size reflect that table, while D and trimming were determined from the DNA. The sample lists roughly 100,000 clones, around 92% seen once, with 5.7% in the top ten. This clonotype was sampled from a man aged 50-59 years with active COVID-19. The sample taken for sequencing was peripheral blood. V gene TRBV3-1 (or the pseudogene TRBV3-2) combines with J gene TRBJ2-7; no firm D call. CDR3 DNA sequence: TGTGCCAGCAGCTCCCAGGCCCGCGAGCAGTACTTC. The encoded protein is CASSSQAREQYF.